The 16 T cell receptor beta chains presented below share a single source sample, sequenced in a study of shared clonotypes between healthy human individuals. CD45RO-negative, CCR7-selected cells formed the naive CD8 fraction, which excluded terminally differentiated effector memory CD45RA+ cells. TCRdb's table, derived via immunoSEQ multiplex PCR, lists solely in-frame clones and lacks some. The sample has roughly 2.1 million clones, roughly 91% seen once. Sequencing was done on a sample of naive CD8+ T cells from PBMCs. The origin of the receptors is a man aged 18 to 29 in good health. Some clones in this sample may be carry-over from other donors' samples.

As DNA, the CDR3 is TGTGCCAGTAGTACTGACATTTTGGGACTACATCGCACCGGGGAGCTGTTTTTT. This encodes CASSTDILGLHRTGELFF. The rearrangement uses TRBV19 and TRBJ2-2; 7 nucleotides match TRBD2. The CDR3 spans 18 residues. After removal of 4 bases from V and 4 bases from J, the junction contained 15 bases not matched to a gene. Germline loops: CDR1 LNHDA, CDR2 SQIVND (reference sequence).

This chain links TRBV15 with TRBJ1-5; perhaps TRBD1 as D (6 bases). Germline assignment: CDR1 LNHNV and CDR2 YYDKDF (reference sequence). Trimming took off 1 base at V and 6 bases at J, with 13 bases between the two ends. The CDR3 length is 15 residues. The CDR3 reads CATSRVWGGRQPQHF. The CDR3, as DNA: TGTGCCACCAGCAGAGTATGGGGGGGCCGTCAGCCCCAGCATTTT. The full variable domain, rest sourced from reference TRBV15 and TRBJ1-5, is DAMVIQNPRYQVTQFGKPVTLSCSQTLNHNVMYWYQQKSSQAPKLLFHYYDKDFNNEADTPDNFQSRRPNTSFCFLDIRSPGLGDTAMYLCATSRVWGGRQPQHFGDGTRLSIL.

This clone was counted a single time. V is TRBV7-6 and J is TRBJ2-7; TRBD2 matches 8 bases. CDR1 SGHVS and CDR2 FNYEAQ come from the germline V gene. Trimming removed 5 bases from V and 3 bases from J; junction bases left unmatched: 18. This CDR3 has 18 amino acids. CDR3 sequence: CASSPRGGLYAPLYEQYF. CDR3 DNA sequence: TGTGCCAGCAGCCCACGGGGGGGTCTCTATGCCCCCCTCTACGAGCAGTACTTC.

Of note for this clone: Other nucleotide sequences from this sample produce the same CDR3. This sequence joins TRBV27 and TRBJ2-5; 9 bases agree with TRBD1. From germline, CDR1 is MNHEY and CDR2 SMNVEV (reference sequence). V trimming: 4 bases; J trimming: 4 bases; junction bases outside the gene matches: 1. CDR3 length equals 13 residues. The CDR3 is CASSSTGGETQYF. CDR3 sequence (DNA): TGTGCCAGCAGTTCGACAGGGGGAGAGACCCAGTACTTC.

As regards this clone: The same CDR3 can be traced to other DNA sequences in this sample. This chain uses TRBV28 with TRBJ2-3; 15 nucleotides match TRBD2. The CDR3 consists of 17 residues. CDR1 MDHEN and CDR2 SYDVKM come from the germline V gene. The V and J ends lost 3 bases and 0 bases, in that order; junction bases with no gene match: 1. The CDR3 bases are TGTGCCAGCAGTTTGGGACTAGCGGGGGGAAGCACAGATACGCAGTATTTT. It yields the protein CASSLGLAGGSTDTQYF.

The chain uses TRBV27 and TRBJ1-1; D might be TRBD1 (6 bases). CDR3 length: 15 amino acids. V lost 5 bases and J 11 bases, leaving 24 bases between the germline ends. CDR1 is MNHEY and CDR2 is SMNVEV in the germline V gene (reference sequence). CDR3 DNA sequence: TGTGCCAGCAGTCCCGGGGGGGGGCGAAGAATTGGGGCTTTCTTT. It codes for CASSPGGGRRIGAFF.

This sequence joins TRBV28 and TRBJ2-5, with D perhaps TRBD1 (6 bases). V lost 4 bases and J 2 bases, leaving 14 bases between the germline ends. CDR1 MDHEN and CDR2 SYDVKM come from the germline V gene. The CDR3 length is 15 residues. The CDR3 nucleotides are TGTGCCAGCAGTTCTCGGGACACCCGACAAGAGACCCAGTACTTC. This codes for CASSSRDTRQETQYF.

The V and J genes are TRBV29-1 and TRBJ2-2, with D unresolved. Trimming removed 7 bases at V and 6 bases at J, with 12 bases between. This CDR3 has 12 residues. Per germline, CDR1 SQVTM and CDR2 ANQGSEA. CDR3 bases: TGCAGCGCCCAAGCCGACTCCGGGGAGCTGTTTTTT. Its translation is CSAQADSGELFF.

The count of this clone is one. The gene calls are TRBV5-8 and TRBJ1-1; TRBD1 matches at 7 bases. Germline lookup yields CDR1 SGHTS and CDR2 YDEGEE. CDR3 length: 16 residues. With V trimmed by 0 bases and J by 1 base, 6 bases remained unmatched. The CDR3 protein is CASSLEGARGNTEAFF. As DNA, the CDR3 is TGTGCCAGCAGCTTGGAGGGGGCAAGAGGGAACACTGAAGCTTTCTTT.

This chain links TRBV9 with TRBJ2-1; 8 bases are shared with TRBD2. Per the germline V gene, CDR1 is SGDLS and CDR2 is YYNGEE. Germline trimming cut 0 bases from V and 0 bases from J; bases unmatched to any gene: 11. The CDR3 is made up of 19 amino acids. Here the CDR3 reads CASSVDTSGTKSSYNEQFF. CDR3 sequence (DNA): TGTGCCAGCAGCGTAGATACTAGCGGAACCAAAAGCTCCTACAATGAGCAGTTCTTC.

The V gene is TRBV29-1, the J gene TRBJ2-5, with unresolved D. Germline assignment: CDR1 SQVTM and CDR2 ANQGSEA. The CDR3 sequence is 13 residues long. V gave up 2 bases and J gave up 1 base, with 8 bases separating them. DNA of the CDR3: TGCAGCGTTGAATCGACGTTCCAAGAGACCCAGTACTTC. It encodes CSVESTFQETQYF.

Notes on this clone: This same CDR3 is encoded by further DNA sequences in the sample. This chain joins TRBV27 and TRBJ1-2; D is perhaps TRBD1 (6 bases). CDR1 and CDR2 (germline): MNHEY, SMNVEV (reference sequence). Deletions cut 4 bases from V and 2 bases from J, with 8 bases between. This CDR3 spans 13 amino acids. This chain's CDR3 is CASSSRGNYGYTF. CDR3 DNA sequence: TGTGCCAGCAGTTCGAGGGGGAACTATGGCTACACCTTC.

This clone was counted only a few times. This chain joins TRBV27 and TRBJ2-7; 7 bases are shared with TRBD1. The CDR3 totals 15 residues. Germline V lookup: CDR1 MNHEY, CDR2 SMNVEV (reference sequence). The ends lost 5 bases at V and 3 bases at J; junction bases unmatched: 10. CDR3 amino acids: CASSTQQGMGYEQYF. The CDR3 nucleotides are TGTGCCAGCAGTACTCAACAGGGGATGGGCTACGAGCAGTACTTC.

V is TRBV6-1 and J is TRBJ1-1; tentative D call: TRBD1 (5 bases). This CDR3 is built from 14 residues. Germline V CDR1 and CDR2: MNHNS, SASEGT. The ends were cut back, 8 bases at V and 1 base at J, with 14 bases in the middle. This chain's CDR3 is CASEKVTENTEAFF. The CDR3 region has the DNA TGTGCCAGCGAGAAAGTGACAGAGAACACTGAAGCTTTCTTT.

The chain links TRBV7-9 to TRBJ1-2; D might be TRBD1 (6 bases). From germline, CDR1 is SEHNR and CDR2 FQNEAQ (reference sequence). With 5 bases removed from V and 1 base from J, the gap between germline ends came to 20 bases. CDR3 length: 17 amino acids. CDR3 DNA: TGTGCCAGCAGCCCCACCAACAGGGCCGATTATAACTATGGCTACACCTTC. Translated: CASSPTNRADYNYGYTF.

V usage is TRBV2 and J usage is TRBJ2-1; D uncertain. Germline V CDR1 and CDR2: SNHLY, FYNNEI. The CDR3 consists of 10 residues. Trimming stripped 6 bases from V and 11 bases from J, with 8 bases between. The CDR3 loop is CASRGFKQFF. The CDR3 DNA reads TGTGCCAGCAGGGGGTTTAAGCAGTTCTTC.